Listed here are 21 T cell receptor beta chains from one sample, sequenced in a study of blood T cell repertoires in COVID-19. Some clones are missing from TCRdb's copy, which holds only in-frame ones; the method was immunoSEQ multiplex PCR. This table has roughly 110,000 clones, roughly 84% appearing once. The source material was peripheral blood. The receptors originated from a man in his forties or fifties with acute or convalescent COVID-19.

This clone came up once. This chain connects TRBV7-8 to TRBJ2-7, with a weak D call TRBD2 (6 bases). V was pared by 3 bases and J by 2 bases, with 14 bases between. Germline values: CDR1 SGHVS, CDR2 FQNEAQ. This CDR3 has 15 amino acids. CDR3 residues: CASSFGAGTPYEQYF. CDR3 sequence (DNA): TGTGCCAGCAGCTTTGGGGCGGGGACTCCCTACGAGCAGTACTTC.

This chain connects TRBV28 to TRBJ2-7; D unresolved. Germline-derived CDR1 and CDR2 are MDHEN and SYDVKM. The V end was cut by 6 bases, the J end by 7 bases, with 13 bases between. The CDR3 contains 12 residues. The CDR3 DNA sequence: TGTGCCAGCAGCTCTCCCCCTAGGGAGCAGTACTTC. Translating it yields CASSSPPREQYF. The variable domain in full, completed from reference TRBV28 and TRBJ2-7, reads DVKVTQSSRYLVKRTGEKVFLECVQDMDHENMFWYRQDPGLGLRLIYFSYDVKMKEKGDIPEGYSVSREKKERFSLILESASTNQTSMYLCASSSPPREQYFGPGTRLTVT.

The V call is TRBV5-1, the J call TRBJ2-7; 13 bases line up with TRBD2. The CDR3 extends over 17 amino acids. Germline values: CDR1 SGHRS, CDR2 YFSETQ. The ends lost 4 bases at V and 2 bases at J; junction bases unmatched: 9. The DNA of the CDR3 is TGCGCCAGCAGCCGGGGACTAGCGGGGACCCATCCCTACGAGCAGTACTTC. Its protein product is CASSRGLAGTHPYEQYF.

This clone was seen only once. This chain's CDR3 is CASSLWGGVGELFF. CDR3 DNA: TGTGCCAGCAGCTTATGGGGGGGAGTCGGGGAGCTGTTTTTT. The J gene is TRBJ2-2, the V gene TRBV11-2; 7 nucleotides match TRBD2. The trim removed 2 bases at V and 7 bases at J, leaving 4 bases unmatched. The V gene's germline CDR1 is SGHAT and CDR2 FQNNGV. CDR3 length equals 14 residues.

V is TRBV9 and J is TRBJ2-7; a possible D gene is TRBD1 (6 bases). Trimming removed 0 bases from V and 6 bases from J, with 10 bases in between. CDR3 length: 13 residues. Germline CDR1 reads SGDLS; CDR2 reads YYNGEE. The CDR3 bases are TGTGCCAGCAGCGTAGGACAGGCCCGCGAGCAGTACTTC. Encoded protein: CASSVGQAREQYF. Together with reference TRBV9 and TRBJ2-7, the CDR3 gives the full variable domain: DSGVTQTPKHLITATGQRVTLRCSPRSGDLSVYWYQQSLDQGLQFLIQYYNGEERAKGNILERFSAQQFPDLHSELNLSSLELGDSALYFCASSVGQAREQYFGPGTRLTVT.

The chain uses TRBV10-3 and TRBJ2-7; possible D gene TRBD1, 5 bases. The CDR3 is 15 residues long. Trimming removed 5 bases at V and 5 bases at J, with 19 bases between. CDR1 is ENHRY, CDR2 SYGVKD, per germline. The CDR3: CAISSLKDMKDEQYF. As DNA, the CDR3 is TGTGCCATCAGTTCTCTGAAGGACATGAAGGACGAGCAGTACTTC.

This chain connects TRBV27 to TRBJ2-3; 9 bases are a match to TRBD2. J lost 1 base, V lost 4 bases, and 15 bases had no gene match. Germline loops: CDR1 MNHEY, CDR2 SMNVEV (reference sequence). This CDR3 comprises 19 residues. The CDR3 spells CASSSRPLIAGDGTDTQYF. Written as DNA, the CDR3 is TGTGCCAGCAGTTCCCGACCGCTCATAGCGGGGGATGGCACAGATACGCAGTATTTT.

As DNA, the CDR3 is TGTGCCAGCAGTGTAGCCCTAGCCCCCTACGAGCAGTACTTC. This translates into CASSVALAPYEQYF. J is TRBJ2-7 and V is TRBV6-1, with a weak D call TRBD2 (5 bases). Per germline, CDR1 MNHNS and CDR2 SASEGT. The CDR3 extends over 14 amino acids. V was shortened by 4 bases and J by 2 bases, with 12 bases between the two germline ends.

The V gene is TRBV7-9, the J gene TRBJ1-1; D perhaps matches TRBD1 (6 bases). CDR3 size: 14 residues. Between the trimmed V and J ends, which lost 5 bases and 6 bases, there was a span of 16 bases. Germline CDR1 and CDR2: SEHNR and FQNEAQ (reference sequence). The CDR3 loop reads CASSAQTGVPEAFF. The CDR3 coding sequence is TGTGCCAGCAGCGCCCAGACAGGAGTCCCTGAAGCTTTCTTT.

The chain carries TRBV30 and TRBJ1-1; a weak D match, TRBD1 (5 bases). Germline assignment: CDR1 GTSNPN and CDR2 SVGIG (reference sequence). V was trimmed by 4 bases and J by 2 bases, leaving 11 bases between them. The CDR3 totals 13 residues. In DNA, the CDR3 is TGTGCCTGGATCGGGGGGACCAACACTGAAGCTTTCTTT. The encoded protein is CAWIGGTNTEAFF. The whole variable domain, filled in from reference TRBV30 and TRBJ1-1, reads SQTIHQWPATLVQPVGSPLSLECTVEGTSNPNLYWYRQAAGRGLQLLFYSVGIGQISSEVPQNLSASRPQDRQFILSSKKLLLSDSGFYLCAWIGGTNTEAFFGQGTRLTVV.

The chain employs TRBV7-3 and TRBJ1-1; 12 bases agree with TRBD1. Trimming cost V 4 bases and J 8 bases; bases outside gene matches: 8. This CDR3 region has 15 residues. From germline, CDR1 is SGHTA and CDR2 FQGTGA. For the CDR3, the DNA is TGTGCCAGCAGCTATACGGGACAGGGGGCTTCAGAAGCTTTCTTT. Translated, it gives CASSYTGQGASEAFF.

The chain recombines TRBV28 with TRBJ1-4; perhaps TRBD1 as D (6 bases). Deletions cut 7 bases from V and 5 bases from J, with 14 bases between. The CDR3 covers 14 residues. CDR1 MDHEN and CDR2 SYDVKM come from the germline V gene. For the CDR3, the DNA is TGTGCCAGCAATACACAGGGAAAAAATGAAAAACTGTTTTTT. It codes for CASNTQGKNEKLFF.

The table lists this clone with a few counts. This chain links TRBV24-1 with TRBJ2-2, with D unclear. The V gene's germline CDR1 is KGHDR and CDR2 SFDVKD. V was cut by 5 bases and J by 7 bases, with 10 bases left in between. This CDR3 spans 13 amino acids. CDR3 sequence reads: CATSGSGIGELFF. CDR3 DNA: TGTGCCACCAGTGGATCAGGAATCGGGGAGCTGTTTTTT.

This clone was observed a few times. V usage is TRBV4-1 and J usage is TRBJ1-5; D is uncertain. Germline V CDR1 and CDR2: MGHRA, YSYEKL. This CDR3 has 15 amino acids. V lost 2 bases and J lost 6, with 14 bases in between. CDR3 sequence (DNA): TGCGCCAGCAGCCAACTGGGTGAAGGCGGTCAGCCCCAGCATTTT. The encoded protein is CASSQLGEGGQPQHF.

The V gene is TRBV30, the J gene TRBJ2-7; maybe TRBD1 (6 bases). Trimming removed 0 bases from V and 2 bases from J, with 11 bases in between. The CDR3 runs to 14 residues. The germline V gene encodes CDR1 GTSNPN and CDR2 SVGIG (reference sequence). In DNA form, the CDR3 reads TGTGCCTGGAGTGTAAGTAAGGGGGCCTACGAGCAGTACTTC. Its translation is CAWSVSKGAYEQYF.

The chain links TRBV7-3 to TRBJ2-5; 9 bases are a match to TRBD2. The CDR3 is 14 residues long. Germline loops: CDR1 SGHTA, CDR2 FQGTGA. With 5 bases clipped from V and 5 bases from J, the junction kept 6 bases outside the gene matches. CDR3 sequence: CASSPAGGMETQYF. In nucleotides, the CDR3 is TGTGCCAGCAGCCCAGCGGGGGGCATGGAGACCCAGTACTTC.

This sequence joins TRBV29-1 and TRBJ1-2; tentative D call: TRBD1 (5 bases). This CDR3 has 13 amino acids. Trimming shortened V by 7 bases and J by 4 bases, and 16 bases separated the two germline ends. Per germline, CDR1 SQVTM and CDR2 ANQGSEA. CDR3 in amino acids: CSATLLGAYGYTF. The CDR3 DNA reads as TGCAGCGCAACCCTCCTAGGGGCCTATGGCTACACCTTC.

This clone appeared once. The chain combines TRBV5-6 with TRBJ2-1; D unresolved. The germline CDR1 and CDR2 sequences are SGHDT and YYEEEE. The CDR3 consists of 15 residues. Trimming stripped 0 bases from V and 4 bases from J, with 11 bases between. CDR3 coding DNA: TGTGCCAGCAGCTTGGACAGATTGGTTTACAATGAGCAGTTCTTC. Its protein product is CASSLDRLVYNEQFF.

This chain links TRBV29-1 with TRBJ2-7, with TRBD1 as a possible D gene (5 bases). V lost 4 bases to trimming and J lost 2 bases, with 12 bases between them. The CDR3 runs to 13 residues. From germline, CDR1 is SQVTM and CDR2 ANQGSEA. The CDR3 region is CSVVGQGTYEQYF. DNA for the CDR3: TGCAGCGTTGTGGGCCAGGGCACCTACGAGCAGTACTTC.

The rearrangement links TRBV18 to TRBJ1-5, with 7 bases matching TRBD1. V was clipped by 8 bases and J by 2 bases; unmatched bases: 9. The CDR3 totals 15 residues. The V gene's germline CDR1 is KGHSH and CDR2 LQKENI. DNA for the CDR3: TGTGCCAGCACAGGGGCCCTAGGGGGCAATCAGCCCCAGCATTTT. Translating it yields CASTGALGGNQPQHF.

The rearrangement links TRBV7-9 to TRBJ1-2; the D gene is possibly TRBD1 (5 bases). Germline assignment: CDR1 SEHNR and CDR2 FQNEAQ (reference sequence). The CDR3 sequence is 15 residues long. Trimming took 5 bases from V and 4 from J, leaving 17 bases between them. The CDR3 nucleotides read TGTGCCAGCAGCACCCCGGCAGGGTTCACCTATGGCTACACCTTC. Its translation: CASSTPAGFTYGYTF. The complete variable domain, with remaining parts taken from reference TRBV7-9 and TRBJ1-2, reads DTGVSQNPRHKITKRGQNVTFRCDPISEHNRLYWYRQTLGQGPEFLTYFQNEAQLEKSRLLSDRFSAERPKGSFSTLEIQRTEQGDSAMYLCASSTPAGFTYGYTFGSGTRLTVV.